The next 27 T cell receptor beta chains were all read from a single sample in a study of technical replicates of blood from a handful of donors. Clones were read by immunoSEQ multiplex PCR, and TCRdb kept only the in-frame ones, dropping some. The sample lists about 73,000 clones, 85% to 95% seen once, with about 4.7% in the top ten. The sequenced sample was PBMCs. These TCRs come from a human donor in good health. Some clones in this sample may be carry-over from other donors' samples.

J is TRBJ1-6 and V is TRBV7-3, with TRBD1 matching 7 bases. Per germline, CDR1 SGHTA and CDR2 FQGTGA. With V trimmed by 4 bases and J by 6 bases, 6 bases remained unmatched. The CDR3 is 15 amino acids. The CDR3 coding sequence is TGTGCCAGCAGCTCCCAGGGGGGTGGTAATTCACCCCTCCACTTT. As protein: CASSSQGGGNSPLHF.

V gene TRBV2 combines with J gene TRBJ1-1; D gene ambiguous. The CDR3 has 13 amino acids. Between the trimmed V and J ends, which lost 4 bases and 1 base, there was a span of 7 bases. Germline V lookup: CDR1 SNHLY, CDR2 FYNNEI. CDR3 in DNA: TGTGCCAGCAGTGTCTCGGGGAACACTGAAGCTTTCTTT. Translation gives CASSVSGNTEAFF.

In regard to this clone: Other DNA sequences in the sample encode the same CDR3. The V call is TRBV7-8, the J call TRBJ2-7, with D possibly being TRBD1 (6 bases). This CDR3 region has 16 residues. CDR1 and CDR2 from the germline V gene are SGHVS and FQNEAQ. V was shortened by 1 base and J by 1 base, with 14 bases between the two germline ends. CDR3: CASSLVAVDRSYEQYF. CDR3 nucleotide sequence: TGTGCCAGCAGCTTAGTGGCCGTGGACAGATCCTACGAGCAGTACTTC.

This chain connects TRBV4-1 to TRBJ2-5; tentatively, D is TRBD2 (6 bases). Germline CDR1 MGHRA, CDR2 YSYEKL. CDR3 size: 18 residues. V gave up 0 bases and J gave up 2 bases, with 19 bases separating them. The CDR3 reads CASSQDPASAGTQETQYF. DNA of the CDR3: TGCGCCAGCAGCCAAGATCCGGCTAGCGCAGGAACGCAAGAGACCCAGTACTTC.

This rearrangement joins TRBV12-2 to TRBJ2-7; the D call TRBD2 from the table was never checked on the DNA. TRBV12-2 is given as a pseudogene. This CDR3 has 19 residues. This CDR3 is CASRLGGTSGSDSSYEQYF. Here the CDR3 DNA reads TGTGCAAGTCGCTTAGGGGGGACTAGCGGGAGTGATAGCTCCTACGAGCAGTACTTC.

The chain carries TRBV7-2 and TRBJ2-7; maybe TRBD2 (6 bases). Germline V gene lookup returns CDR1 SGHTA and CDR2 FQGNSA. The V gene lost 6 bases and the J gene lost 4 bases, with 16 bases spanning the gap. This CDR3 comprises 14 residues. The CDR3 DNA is TGTGCCAGCAGTTCGCCTAGCGAGAATTACGAGCAGTACTTC. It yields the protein CASSSPSENYEQYF.

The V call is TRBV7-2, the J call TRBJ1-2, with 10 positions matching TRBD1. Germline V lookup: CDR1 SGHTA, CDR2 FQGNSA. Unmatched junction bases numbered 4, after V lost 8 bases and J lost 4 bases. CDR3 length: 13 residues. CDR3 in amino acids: CASPGTGVYGYTF. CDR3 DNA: TGTGCCAGCCCCGGGACAGGGGTCTATGGCTACACCTTC.

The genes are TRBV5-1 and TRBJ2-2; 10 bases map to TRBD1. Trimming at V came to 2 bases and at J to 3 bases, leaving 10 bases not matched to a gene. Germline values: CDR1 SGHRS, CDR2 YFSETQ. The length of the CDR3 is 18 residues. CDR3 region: CASSFGRRDRGYTGELFF. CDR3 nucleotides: TGCGCCAGCAGCTTTGGGCGCCGGGACAGGGGTTACACCGGGGAGCTGTTTTTT.

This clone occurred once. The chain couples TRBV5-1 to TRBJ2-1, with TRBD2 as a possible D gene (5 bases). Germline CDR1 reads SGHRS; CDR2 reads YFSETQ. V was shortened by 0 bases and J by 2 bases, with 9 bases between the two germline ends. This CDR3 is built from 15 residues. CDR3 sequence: CASSLGGIPYNEQFF. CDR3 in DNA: TGCGCCAGCAGCTTGGGAGGGATTCCCTACAATGAGCAGTTCTTC. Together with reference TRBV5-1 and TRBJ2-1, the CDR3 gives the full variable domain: KAGVTQTPRYLIKTRGQQVTLSCSPISGHRSVSWYQQTPGQGLQFLFEYFSETQRNKGNFPGRFSGRQFSNSRSEMNVSTLELGDSALYLCASSLGGIPYNEQFFGPGTRLTVL.

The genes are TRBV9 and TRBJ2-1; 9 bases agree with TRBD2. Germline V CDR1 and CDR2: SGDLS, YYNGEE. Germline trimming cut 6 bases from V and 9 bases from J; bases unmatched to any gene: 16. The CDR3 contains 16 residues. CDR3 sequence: CASNPAGGGLRGEQFF. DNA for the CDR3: TGTGCCAGCAACCCCGCGGGAGGGGGCCTCCGGGGTGAGCAGTTCTTC. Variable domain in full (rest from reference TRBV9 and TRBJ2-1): DSGVTQTPKHLITATGQRVTLRCSPRSGDLSVYWYQQSLDQGLQFLIQYYNGEERAKGNILERFSAQQFPDLHSELNLSSLELGDSALYFCASNPAGGGLRGEQFFGPGTRLTVL.

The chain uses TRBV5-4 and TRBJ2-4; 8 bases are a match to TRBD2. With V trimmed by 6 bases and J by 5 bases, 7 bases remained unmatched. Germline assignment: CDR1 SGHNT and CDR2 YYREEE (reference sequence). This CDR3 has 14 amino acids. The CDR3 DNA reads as TGTGCCAGCAAATTAGGTAGCGGGGAAAACATTCAGTACTTC. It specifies CASKLGSGENIQYF. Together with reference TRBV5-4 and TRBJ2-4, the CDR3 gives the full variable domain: ETGVTQSPTHLIKTRGQQVTLRCSSQSGHNTVSWYQQALGQGPQFIFQYYREEENGRGNFPPRFSGLQFPNYSSELNVNALELDDSALYLCASKLGSGENIQYFGAGTRLSVL.

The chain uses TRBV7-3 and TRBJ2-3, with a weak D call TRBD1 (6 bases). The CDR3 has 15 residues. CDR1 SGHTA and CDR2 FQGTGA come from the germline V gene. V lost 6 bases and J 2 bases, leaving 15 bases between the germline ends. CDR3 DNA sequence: TGTGCCAGCAGTCCCACAGGGAGCTTCACAGATACGCAGTATTTT. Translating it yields CASSPTGSFTDTQYF.

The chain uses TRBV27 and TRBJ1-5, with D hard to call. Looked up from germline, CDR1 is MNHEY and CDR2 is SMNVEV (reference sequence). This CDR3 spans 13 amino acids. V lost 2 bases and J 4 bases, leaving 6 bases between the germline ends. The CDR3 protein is CASSLAQNQPQHF. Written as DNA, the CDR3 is TGTGCCAGCAGTTTAGCACAGAATCAGCCCCAGCATTTT.

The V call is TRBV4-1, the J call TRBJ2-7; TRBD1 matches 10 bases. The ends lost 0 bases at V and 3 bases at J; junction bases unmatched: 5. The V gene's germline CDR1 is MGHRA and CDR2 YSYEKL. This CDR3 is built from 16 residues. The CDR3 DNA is TGCGCCAGCAGCCAAGATAGGGACAGGGGATTCTACGAGCAGTACTTC. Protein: CASSQDRDRGFYEQYF.

The CDR3 loop reads CASSAPGGKASGANVLTF. As DNA, the CDR3 is TGTGCCAGCAGCGCGCCAGGGGGCAAGGCCTCTGGGGCCAACGTCCTGACTTTC. This chain links TRBV9 with TRBJ2-6, with 8 positions matching TRBD1. There are 18 residues in the CDR3. Germline lookup yields CDR1 SGDLS and CDR2 YYNGEE. The J segment lost 0 bases and the V segment lost 3 bases, leaving 8 bases of the junction unmatched.

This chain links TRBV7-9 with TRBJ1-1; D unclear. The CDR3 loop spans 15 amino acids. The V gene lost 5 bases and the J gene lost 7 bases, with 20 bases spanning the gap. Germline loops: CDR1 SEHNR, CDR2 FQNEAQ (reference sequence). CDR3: CASSPRTEGWGEAFF. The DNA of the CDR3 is TGTGCCAGCAGCCCAAGGACGGAGGGATGGGGTGAAGCTTTCTTT.

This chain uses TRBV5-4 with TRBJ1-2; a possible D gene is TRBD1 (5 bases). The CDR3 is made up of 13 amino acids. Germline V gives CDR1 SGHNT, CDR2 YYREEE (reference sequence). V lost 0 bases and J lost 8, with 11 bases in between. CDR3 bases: TGTGCCAGCAGCTTGGAGACAGCCCGAGGCTACACCTTC. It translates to CASSLETARGYTF.

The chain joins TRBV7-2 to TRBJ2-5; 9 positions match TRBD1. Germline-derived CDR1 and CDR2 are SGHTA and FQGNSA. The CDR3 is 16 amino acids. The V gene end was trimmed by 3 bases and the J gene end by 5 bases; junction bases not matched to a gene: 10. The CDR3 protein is CASSFLGQGNSETQYF. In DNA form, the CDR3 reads TGTGCCAGCAGCTTTCTGGGACAGGGAAATTCCGAGACCCAGTACTTC.

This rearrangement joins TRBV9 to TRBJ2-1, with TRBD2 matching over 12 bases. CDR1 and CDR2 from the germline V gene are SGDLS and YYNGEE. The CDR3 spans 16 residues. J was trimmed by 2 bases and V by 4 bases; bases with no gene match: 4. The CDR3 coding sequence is TGTGCCAGCAGCCCGCGGACTAGCGGGACCTACAATGAGCAGTTCTTC. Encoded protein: CASSPRTSGTYNEQFF.

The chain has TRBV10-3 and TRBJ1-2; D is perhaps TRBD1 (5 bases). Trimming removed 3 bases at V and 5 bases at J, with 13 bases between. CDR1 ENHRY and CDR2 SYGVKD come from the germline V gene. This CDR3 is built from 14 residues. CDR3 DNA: TGTGCCATCAGTGAAGTGGGGGGTCCTTATGGCTACACCTTC. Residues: CAISEVGGPYGYTF.

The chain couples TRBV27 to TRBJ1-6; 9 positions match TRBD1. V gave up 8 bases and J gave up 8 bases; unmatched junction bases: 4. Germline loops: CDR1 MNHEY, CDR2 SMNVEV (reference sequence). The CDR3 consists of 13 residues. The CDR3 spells CASGDREYSPLHF. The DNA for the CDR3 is TGTGCCAGCGGGGACAGGGAGTATTCACCCCTCCACTTT.

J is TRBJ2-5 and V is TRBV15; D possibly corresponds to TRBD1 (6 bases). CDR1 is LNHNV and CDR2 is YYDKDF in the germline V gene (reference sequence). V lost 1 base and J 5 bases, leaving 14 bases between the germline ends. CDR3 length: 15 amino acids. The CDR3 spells CATSRVPGAGETQYF. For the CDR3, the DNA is TGTGCCACCAGCAGAGTTCCAGGGGCAGGGGAGACCCAGTACTTC.

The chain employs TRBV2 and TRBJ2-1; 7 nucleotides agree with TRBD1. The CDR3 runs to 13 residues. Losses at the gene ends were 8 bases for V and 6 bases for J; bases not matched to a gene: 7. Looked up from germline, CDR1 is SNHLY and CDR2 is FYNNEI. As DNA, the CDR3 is TGTGCCAGCTCAGACAGGGTCGGCAATGAGCAGTTCTTC. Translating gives CASSDRVGNEQFF.

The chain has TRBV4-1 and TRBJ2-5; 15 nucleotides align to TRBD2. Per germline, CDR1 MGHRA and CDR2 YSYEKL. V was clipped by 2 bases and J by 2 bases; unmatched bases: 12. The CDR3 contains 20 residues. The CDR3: CASSQLGLAGGNHPQETQYF. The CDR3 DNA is TGCGCCAGCAGCCAACTCGGACTAGCGGGAGGGAACCATCCGCAAGAGACCCAGTACTTC.

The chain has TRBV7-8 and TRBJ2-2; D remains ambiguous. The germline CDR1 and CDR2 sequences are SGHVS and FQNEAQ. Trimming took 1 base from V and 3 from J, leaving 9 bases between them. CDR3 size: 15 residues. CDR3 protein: CASSLDEQYTGELFF. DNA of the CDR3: TGTGCCAGCAGCTTAGATGAACAGTACACCGGGGAGCTGTTTTTT. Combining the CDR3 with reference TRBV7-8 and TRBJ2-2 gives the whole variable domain GAGVSQSPRYKVAKRGQDVALRCDPISGHVSLFWYQQALGQGPEFLTYFQNEAQLDKSGLPSDRFFAERPEGSVSTLKIQRTQQEDSAVYLCASSLDEQYTGELFFGEGSRLTVL.

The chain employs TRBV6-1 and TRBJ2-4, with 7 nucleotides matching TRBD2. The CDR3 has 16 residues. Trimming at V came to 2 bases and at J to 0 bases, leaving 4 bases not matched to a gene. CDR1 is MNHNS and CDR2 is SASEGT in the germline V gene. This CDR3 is CASSEWGEGAKNIQYF. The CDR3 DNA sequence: TGTGCCAGCAGTGAATGGGGGGAGGGAGCCAAAAACATTCAGTACTTC.

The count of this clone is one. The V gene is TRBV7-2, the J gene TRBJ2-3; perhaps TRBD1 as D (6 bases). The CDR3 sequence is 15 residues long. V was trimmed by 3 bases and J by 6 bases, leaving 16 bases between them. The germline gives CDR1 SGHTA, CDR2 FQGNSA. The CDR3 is CASSLGAQGSDTQYF. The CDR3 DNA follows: TGTGCCAGCAGCTTGGGTGCACAGGGTTCGGATACGCAGTATTTT.